This T cell receptor beta chain was found in a study of blood T cell repertoires in COVID-19. Across the study: The United States, Italy and Spain were the sources of the acute and convalescent COVID-19 samples. In each case, the material was cDNA or gDNA derived from T cells, B-cell-depleted T cells, or PBMCs.

The authors' processing: The assay estimated nucleated cells by amplifying reference gene primers. Method: immunoSEQ multiplex PCR; TCRdb's copy keeps in-frame clones and lacks some. V, J and clone size are those of that table, while D and trimming were read from the DNA. This repertoire shows approximately 170,000 clones, around four fifths found once; its top ten account for around a fifth. V lost 4 bases to trimming and J lost 9 bases, with 14 bases between them. This CDR3 has 14 residues. Germline CDR1 is SGHNT and CDR2 is YYREEE (reference sequence). The V and J genes are TRBV5-4 and TRBJ1-6; maybe TRBD1 (5 bases). The clonotype originates from a woman in her 70s who had recovered from COVID-19. The sequencing sample was made of peripheral blood. The CDR3 DNA reads TGTGCCAGCAGCGGTGGGGCGCCTGGTTCACCCCTCCACTTT. Protein: CASSGGAPGSPLHF. The whole variable domain, remainder taken from reference TRBV5-4 and TRBJ1-6, is ETGVTQSPTHLIKTRGQQVTLRCSSQSGHNTVSWYQQALGQGPQFIFQYYREEENGRGNFPPRFSGLQFPNYSSELNVNALELDDSALYLCASSGGAPGSPLHFGNGTRLTVT.